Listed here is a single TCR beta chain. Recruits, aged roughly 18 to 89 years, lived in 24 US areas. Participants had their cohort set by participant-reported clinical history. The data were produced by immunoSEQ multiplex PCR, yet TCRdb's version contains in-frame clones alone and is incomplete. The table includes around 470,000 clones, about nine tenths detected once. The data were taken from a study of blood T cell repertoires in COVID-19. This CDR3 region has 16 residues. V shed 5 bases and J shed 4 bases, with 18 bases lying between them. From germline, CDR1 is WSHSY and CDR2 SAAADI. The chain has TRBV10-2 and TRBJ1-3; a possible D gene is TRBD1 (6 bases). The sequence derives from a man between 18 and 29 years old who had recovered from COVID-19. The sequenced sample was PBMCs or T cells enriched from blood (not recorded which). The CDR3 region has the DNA TGCGCCAGCAGTCCGAGTTGGCGTGGGGGCGGAAACACCATATATTTT. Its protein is CASSPSWRGGGNTIYF.